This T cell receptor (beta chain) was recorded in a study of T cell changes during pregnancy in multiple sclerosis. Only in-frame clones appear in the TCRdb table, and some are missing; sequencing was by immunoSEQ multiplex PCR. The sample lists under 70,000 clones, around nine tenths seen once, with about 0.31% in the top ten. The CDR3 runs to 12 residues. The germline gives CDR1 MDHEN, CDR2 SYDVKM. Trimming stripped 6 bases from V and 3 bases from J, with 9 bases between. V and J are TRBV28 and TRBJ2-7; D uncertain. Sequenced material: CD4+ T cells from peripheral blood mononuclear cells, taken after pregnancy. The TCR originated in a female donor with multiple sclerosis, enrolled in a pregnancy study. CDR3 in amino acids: CASRERNYEQYF. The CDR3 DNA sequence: TGTGCCAGCAGGGAGCGCAACTACGAGCAGTACTTC.